The source of this T cell receptor (beta chain) is a study of blood T cell repertoires in COVID-19. The data were produced by immunoSEQ multiplex PCR, yet TCRdb's version contains in-frame clones alone and is incomplete. The repertoire holds over 200,000 clones, with nearly 85% as singletons. Germline CDR1 reads MGHRA; CDR2 reads YSYEKL. The V and J ends lost 4 bases and 5 bases, in that order; junction bases with no gene match: 5. The CDR3 extends over 15 amino acids. V gene TRBV4-1 combines with J gene TRBJ2-3, with 11 bases that match TRBD2. Sequenced input: peripheral blood. The receptor's source is a woman aged 25 to 39 with COVID-19, enrolled during active disease. CDR3 loop: CASSRALAGVDTQYF. Here the CDR3 DNA reads TGCGCCAGCAGCCGCGCACTAGCGGGAGTAGATACGCAGTATTTT.